The rows below give T cell receptor beta chains drawn from one sample of a study of OX40 agonist ivuxolimab in advanced cancers. Sequenced by immunoSEQ multiplex PCR; TCRdb stores in-frame clones only, minus some. The table has roughly 60,000 clones, around 85% seen once; the top ten hold around 0.56%. The material was CD4+ or CD8+ T cells sorted from blood, obtained in a trial of the OX40 agonist ivuxolimab. The receptor source for this set is an adult with an advanced solid tumor such as melanoma, head and neck, liver or kidney cancer. Both conserved end residues are part of each CDR3. A D gene is named only where the DNA matches it firmly. Only some rows state a clone size, as once, few, many or a class for expanded clones.

>TRBJ2-1|TRBV11-3|once|-|15
CASSRRVAGLDEQFF
TGTGCCAGCAGCCGACGGGTGGCAGGGTTGGATGAGCAGTTCTTC
>TRBJ2-3|TRBV7-9|once|-|16
CASSLGASHEADTQYF
TGTGCCAGCAGCTTAGGGGCTAGCCACGAAGCAGATACGCAGTATTTT
>TRBJ1-5|TRBV28|-|-|15
CASSSPGRSNQPQHF
TGTGCCAGCAGTTCACCGGGACGGAGCAATCAGCCCCAGCATTTT
>TRBJ1-1|TRBV4-1|-|-|11
CASSRNYQAFF
TGCGCCAGCAGCCGGAACTATCAAGCTTTCTTT
>TRBJ2-7|TRBV5-1|once|-|12
CASSLAPYEQYF
TGCGCCAGCAGCTTGGCCCCCTACGAGCAGTACTTC
>TRBJ2-6|TRBV2|-|-|16
CASSEARSSGANVLTF
TGTGCCAGCAGTGAAGCGCGGTCTTCTGGGGCCAACGTCCTGACTTTC
>TRBJ2-1|TRBV2|once|TRBD2|16
CASDKNGRSGTNEQFF
TGTGCCAGCGATAAAAACGGGAGGAGCGGTACTAATGAGCAGTTCTTC
>TRBJ2-7|TRBV4-2|few|TRBD2|15
CASSQVATSAYEQYF
TGTGCCAGCAGCCAAGTAGCGACTAGCGCCTACGAGCAGTACTTC
>TRBJ2-7|TRBV5-1|-|TRBD2|18
CASSPPGLAGGPSYEQYF
TGCGCCAGCAGCCCCCCGGGACTAGCGGGAGGGCCCTCCTACGAGCAGTACTTC
>TRBJ2-1|TRBV7-2|-|-|14
CASSLDHSYNEQFF
TGTGCCAGCAGCTTAGATCACAGCTACAATGAGCAGTTCTTC
>TRBJ2-3|TRBV28|-|TRBD2|15
CASTLAGGSTDTQYF
TGTGCCAGCACCTTAGCGGGAGGGAGCACAGATACGCAGTATTTT
>TRBJ2-1|TRBV14|-|-|15
CASSHLAGLLNEQFF
TGTGCCAGCAGCCATCTGGCGGGACTCCTCAATGAGCAGTTCTTC
>TRBJ1-1|TRBV5-1|-|-|15
CASSLRTAPSTEAFF
TGCGCCAGCAGCCTTCGGACAGCTCCTTCCACTGAAGCTTTCTTT
>TRBJ2-3|TRBV7-3|-|-|12
CASSDSTDTQYF
TGTGCCAGCAGCGATAGCACAGATACGCAGTATTTT
>TRBJ1-1|TRBV25-1|-|-|13
CASSVEGFTEAFF
TGTGCCAGCAGTGTGGAAGGATTCACTGAAGCTTTCTTT
>TRBJ1-5|TRBV5-6|-|-|12
CASSRGNQPQHF
TGTGCCAGCAGTCGGGGGAATCAGCCCCAGCATTTT
>TRBJ2-7|TRBV9|-|-|15
CASSVAPGGTYEQYF
TGTGCCAGCAGCGTAGCCCCCGGGGGAACCTACGAGCAGTACTTC
>TRBJ2-5|TRBV11-1|-|-|13
CASSASVQETQYF
TGTGCCAGCAGCGCGAGTGTACAAGAGACCCAGTACTTC
>TRBJ2-5|TRBV20-1|-|-|11
CSARVRETQYF
TGCAGTGCTAGAGTCCGGGAGACCCAGTACTTC
>TRBJ2-7|TRBV19|-|TRBD1|15
CASSTSGTVFGEQYF
TGTGCCAGTAGTACTTCCGGGACAGTTTTTGGGGAGCAGTACTTC
>TRBJ1-1|TRBV15|-|-|14
CATSRDRVGTEAFF
TGTGCCACCAGCAGAGATCGCGTCGGGACTGAAGCTTTCTTT
>TRBJ2-1|TRBV15|few|-|14
CATSRDGGNNEQFF
TGTGCCACCAGCAGAGACGGCGGTAACAATGAGCAGTTCTTC
>TRBJ2-7|TRBV6-5|-|-|14
CASSLTGGGNEQYF
TGTGCCAGCAGTTTAACAGGCGGAGGGAACGAGCAGTACTTC
>TRBJ2-7|TRBV18|-|-|15
CASSPFGTDPYEQYF
TGTGCCAGCTCACCCTTCGGGACGGACCCCTACGAGCAGTACTTC
>TRBJ2-3|TRBV7-6|-|TRBD2|16
CASSLGLAGSTDTQYF
TGTGCCAGCAGCCTCGGACTAGCGGGGAGCACAGATACGCAGTATTTT
>TRBJ2-2|TRBV10-3|-|-|13
CAISELVDRWMFF
TGTGCCATCAGTGAGTTGGTGGACCGTTGGATGTTTTTT